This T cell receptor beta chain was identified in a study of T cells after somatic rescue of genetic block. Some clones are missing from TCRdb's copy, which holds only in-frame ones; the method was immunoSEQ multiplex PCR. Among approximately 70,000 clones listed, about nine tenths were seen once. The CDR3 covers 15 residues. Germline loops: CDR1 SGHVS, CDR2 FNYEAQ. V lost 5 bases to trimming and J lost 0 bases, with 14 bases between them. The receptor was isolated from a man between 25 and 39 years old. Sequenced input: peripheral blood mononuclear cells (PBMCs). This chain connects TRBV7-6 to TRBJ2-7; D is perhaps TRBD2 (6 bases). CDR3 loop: CASSPVRGNSYEQYF. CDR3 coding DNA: TGTGCCAGCAGCCCCGTACGGGGGAACTCCTACGAGCAGTACTTC.